This TCR beta chain came from a study of blood T cell repertoires in COVID-19. Study context: COVID-19 samples from acute and convalescent phases originated in the United States, Italy and Spain.

V lost 3 bases and J lost 7; bases outside the gene matches: 5. Germline loops: CDR1 SGHVS, CDR2 FNYEAQ. The length of the CDR3 is 14 residues. Original data processing: Scientists estimated how many nucleated cells there were by amplifying reference gene primers. Produced via immunoSEQ multiplex PCR; TCRdb's table is partial and in-frame only. That table furnishes V, J and clone size, whereas the DNA furnished D and trimming. Of 200,000 to 300,000 clones in the sample, about 87% were seen once. The chain uses TRBV7-6 and TRBJ1-5; TRBD1 agrees at 8 bases. Sequences were obtained from peripheral blood. The TCR sequence derives from a woman aged 50 to 60 with acute or convalescent COVID-19. CDR3 nucleotide sequence: TGTGCCAGCAGCTTTCAGGGGGCGGGCCAGCCCCAGCATTTT. This gives the protein CASSFQGAGQPQHF.